This TCR beta chain was observed in a study of blood T cells in healthy people across ages. Study-level results: TCR beta diversity tracked closely with naive T cell percentage. Researchers deemed the diversity estimates from one million T cells underestimates.

This CDR3 is built from 15 residues. Per germline, CDR1 SNHLY and CDR2 FYNNEI. V was clipped by 3 bases and J by 7 bases, with 15 bases between them. The authors ran a second PCR of 7 to 11 cycles using a sample-barcoded 5' primer and a J-beta primer mix. The template-switch adaptor, which had 12 random nucleotides, put a tag on each cDNA molecule. TCRdb reanalysed the 5' RACE reads using MiXCR and keeps one entry per CDR3 protein. The table records around 900,000 distinct CDR3 sequences, roughly 51% of them present only once. The sample providers were healthy Caucasian people from Russia, aged about 6 to 90. This clonotype was counted a few times. Its antigen is undetermined.

Sequences were obtained from blood. The chain combines TRBV2 with TRBJ1-4; maybe TRBD1 (5 bases). The clonotype comes from a woman in her fifties or sixties in good health. The CDR3 nucleotides are TGTGCCAGCAGTGATGTTGGGCAGGGCCGTGAAAAACTGTTTTTT. Translated: CASSDVGQGREKLFF.